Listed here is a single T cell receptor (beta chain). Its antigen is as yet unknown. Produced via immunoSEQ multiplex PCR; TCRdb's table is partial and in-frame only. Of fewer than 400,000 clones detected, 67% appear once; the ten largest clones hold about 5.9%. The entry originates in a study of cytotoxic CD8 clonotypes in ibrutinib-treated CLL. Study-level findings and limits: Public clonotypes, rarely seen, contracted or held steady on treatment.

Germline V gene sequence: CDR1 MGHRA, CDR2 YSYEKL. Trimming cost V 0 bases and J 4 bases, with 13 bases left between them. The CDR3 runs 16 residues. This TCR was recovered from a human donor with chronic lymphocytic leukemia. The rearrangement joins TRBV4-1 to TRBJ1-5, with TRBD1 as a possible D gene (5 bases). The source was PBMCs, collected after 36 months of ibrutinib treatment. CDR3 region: CASSQELGGGNQPQHF. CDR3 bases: TGCGCCAGCAGCCAAGAGTTAGGCGGGGGGAATCAGCCCCAGCATTTT.